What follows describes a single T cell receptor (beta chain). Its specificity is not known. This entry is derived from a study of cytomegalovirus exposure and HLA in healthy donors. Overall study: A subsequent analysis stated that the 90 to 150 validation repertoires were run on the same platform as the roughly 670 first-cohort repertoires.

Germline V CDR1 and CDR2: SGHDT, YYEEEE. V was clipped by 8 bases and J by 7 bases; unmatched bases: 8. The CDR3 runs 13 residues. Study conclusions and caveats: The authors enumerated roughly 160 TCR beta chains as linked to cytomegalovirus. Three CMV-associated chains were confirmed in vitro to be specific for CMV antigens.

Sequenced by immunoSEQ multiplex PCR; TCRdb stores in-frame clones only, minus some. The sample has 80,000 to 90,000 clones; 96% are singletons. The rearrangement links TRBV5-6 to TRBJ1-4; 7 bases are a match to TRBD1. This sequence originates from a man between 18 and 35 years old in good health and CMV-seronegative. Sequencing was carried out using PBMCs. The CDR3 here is CASHSGGREKLFF. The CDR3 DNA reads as TGTGCCAGTCACTCAGGGGGGCGTGAAAAACTGTTTTTT.